These 14 T cell receptor beta chains came from one sample sequenced in a study of CD4 and CD8 cells across lung adenocarcinoma regions. TCRdb called the PCR reads again in MiXCR, with one record for every CDR3 protein. The sample records some 5,000 distinct CDR3 sequences, 60% to 80% being singletons. Material: CD4+ T cells from the center of a lung tumor. Receptors were obtained from a female donor with lung adenocarcinoma. The CD4 and CD8 labels of this study may be unreliable.

This clonotype was counted a single time. The chain combines TRBV7-2 with TRBJ1-2, with 7 bases lining up with TRBD1. The germline V gene has CDR1 SGHTA and CDR2 FQGNSA. The ends lost 1 base at V and 8 bases at J; junction bases unmatched: 13. This CDR3 region has 16 residues. The CDR3 nucleotides are TGTGCCAGCAGCTTAGGAACAGGGGCCGCCTCGGGGGGCTACACCTTC. Its protein is CASSLGTGAASGGYTF.

The chain couples TRBV14 to TRBJ2-5; no reliable D call. Trimming shortened V by 2 bases and J by 5 bases, and 9 bases separated the two germline ends. The CDR3 length is 13 residues. Per germline, CDR1 SGHDN and CDR2 FVKESK. The CDR3 protein is CASSQTMWETQYF. The CDR3, as DNA: TGTGCCAGCAGCCAAACCATGTGGGAGACCCAGTACTTC.

CDR3 sequence (DNA): TGCGCCAGCAGTGAGGGGATTAACTATGGCTACACCTTC. Its protein is CASSEGINYGYTF. The chain couples TRBV10-1 to TRBJ1-2; D gene ambiguous. Per germline, CDR1 WNHNN and CDR2 SYGVQD (reference sequence). V shed 2 bases and J shed 1 base, with 5 bases lying between them. The CDR3 contains 13 residues.

Remarks on this clonotype: One end of the junction fails to match germline, which may point to a read error. The V and J genes are TRBV4-2 and TRBJ2-4; the D gene is possibly TRBD2 (6 bases). This CDR3 comprises 16 residues. Germline CDR1 LGHNA, CDR2 YNFKEQ. The CDR3 sequence: CASSQAALGGTNTQYF. As DNA, the CDR3 is TGTGCCAGCAGCCAGGCGGCGCTGGGAGGCACAAACACTCAGTACTTC.

In this sample, this clonotype turned up a few times. V and J are TRBV7-3 and TRBJ2-5; 13 bases line up with TRBD2. This CDR3 is 16 amino acids long. The germline gives CDR1 SGHTA, CDR2 FQGTGA. The V and J ends lost 5 bases and 5 bases, in that order; junction bases with no gene match: 8. The CDR3 region has the DNA TGTGCCAGCAGCCAAGGACTAGCGGGAGTGGGCGAGACCCAGTACTTC. This encodes CASSQGLAGVGETQYF.

The gene calls are TRBV7-6 and TRBJ1-1; D gene ambiguous. V was cut by 1 base and J by 1 base, with 16 bases left in between. Germline V gives CDR1 SGHVS, CDR2 FNYEAQ. This CDR3 has 17 amino acids. CDR3 sequence: CASSLEAPRTSNTEAFF. The DNA of the CDR3 is TGTGCCAGCAGCTTAGAGGCCCCGAGGACCTCGAACACTGAAGCTTTCTTT.

J is TRBJ2-5 and V is TRBV6-1, with 11 bases that match TRBD2. The J call is uncertain, as TRBJ2-7 better fits the DNA end. The CDR3 totals 16 residues. The germline V gene has CDR1 MNHNS and CDR2 SASEGT. CDR3 nucleotides: TGTGCCAGCAGTGTTATGGGGACTAGCGGTTCCTACGAGCAGTACTTC. The encoded protein is CASSVMGTSGSYEQYF.

J is TRBJ2-1 and V is TRBV10-2; D possibly matches TRBD1 or TRBD2 (6 bases each). Germline assignment: CDR1 WSHSY and CDR2 SAAADI. The V end was cut by 7 bases, the J end by 10 bases, with 11 bases between. The CDR3 has 11 amino acids. The CDR3 here is CASTGGGEQFF. CDR3 coding DNA: TGCGCCAGCACCGGAGGGGGGGAGCAGTTCTTC.

As regards this clonotype: The germline gene is not matched at one end of the junction; a read error may be the cause. The chain couples TRBV10-1 to TRBJ2-1, with TRBD2 as a possible D gene (5 bases). The V gene's germline CDR1 is WNHNN and CDR2 SYGVQD (reference sequence). The CDR3 loop spans 14 amino acids. Here the CDR3 DNA reads TGCGCCAGCTCCACCCCGGGGAAGACCAATGAGCAGTTTTTT. Amino acids: CASSTPGKTNEQFF.

V and J are TRBV6-1 and TRBJ1-2; D is possibly TRBD1 (5 bases). V lost 6 bases, J lost 2 bases, and 13 bases lay in between. Germline V gene lookup returns CDR1 MNHNS and CDR2 SASEGT. This CDR3 region has 14 residues. This CDR3 reads CASRTTRGNYGYTF. CDR3 in DNA: TGTGCCAGCAGAACAACCCGGGGCAACTATGGCTACACCTTC.

The sample holds a few counts of this clonotype. The chain recombines TRBV12-3 or TRBV12-4 with TRBJ1-1; 8 bases are a match to TRBD1. This CDR3 comprises 14 residues. The V gene end was trimmed by 5 bases and the J gene end by 8 bases; junction bases not matched to a gene: 10. CDR3 bases: TGTGCCAGCAGTAGGACAGGGCGCCCTTCGGAAGCTTTCTTT. Amino acids: CASSRTGRPSEAFF.

This clonotype appeared a few times. The chain carries TRBV6-1 and TRBJ1-4, with a tentative D call TRBD1 (5 bases). CDR1 is MNHNS and CDR2 is SASEGT in the germline V gene. Trimming removed 6 bases at V and 2 bases at J, with 10 bases between. The CDR3 is 14 amino acids. The CDR3 here is CASRNGDTNEKLFF. For the CDR3, the DNA is TGTGCCAGCAGGAACGGGGACACTAATGAAAAACTGTTTTTT.

The chain recombines TRBV6-1 with TRBJ2-2; 7 nucleotides match TRBD1. Germline V gene data show CDR1 as MNHNS and CDR2 as SASEGT. V shed 7 bases and J 3 bases; nucleotides not matched to a gene: 5. The CDR3 totals 14 residues. The CDR3 region is CASNQGQYTGELFF. The CDR3 DNA sequence: TGTGCCAGCAACCAGGGACAGTACACCGGGGAGCTGTTTTTT.

The gene calls are TRBV6-1 and TRBJ1-2; D is unclear. The CDR3 extends over 11 amino acids. Trimming took off 5 bases at V and 11 bases at J, with 12 bases between the two ends. Per the germline V gene, CDR1 is MNHNS and CDR2 is SASEGT. In nucleotides, the CDR3 is TGTGCCAGCAGTCCCGGACTATCATACACCTTC. This translates into CASSPGLSYTF.